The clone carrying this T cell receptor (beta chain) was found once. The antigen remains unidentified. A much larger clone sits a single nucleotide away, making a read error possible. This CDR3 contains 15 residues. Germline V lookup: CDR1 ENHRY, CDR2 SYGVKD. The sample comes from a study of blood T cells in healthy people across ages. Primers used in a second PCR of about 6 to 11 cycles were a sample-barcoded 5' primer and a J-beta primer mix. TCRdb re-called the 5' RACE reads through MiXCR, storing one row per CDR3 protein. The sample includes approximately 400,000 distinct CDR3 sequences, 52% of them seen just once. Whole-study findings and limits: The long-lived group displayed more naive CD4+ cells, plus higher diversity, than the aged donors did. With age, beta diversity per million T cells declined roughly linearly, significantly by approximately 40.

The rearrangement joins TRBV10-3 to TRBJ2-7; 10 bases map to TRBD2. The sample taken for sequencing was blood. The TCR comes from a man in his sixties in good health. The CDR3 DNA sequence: TGTACCATCAGTGACTCTAGCGGGAGTCGGTACGAGCAGTACTTC. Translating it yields CTISDSSGSRYEQYF.